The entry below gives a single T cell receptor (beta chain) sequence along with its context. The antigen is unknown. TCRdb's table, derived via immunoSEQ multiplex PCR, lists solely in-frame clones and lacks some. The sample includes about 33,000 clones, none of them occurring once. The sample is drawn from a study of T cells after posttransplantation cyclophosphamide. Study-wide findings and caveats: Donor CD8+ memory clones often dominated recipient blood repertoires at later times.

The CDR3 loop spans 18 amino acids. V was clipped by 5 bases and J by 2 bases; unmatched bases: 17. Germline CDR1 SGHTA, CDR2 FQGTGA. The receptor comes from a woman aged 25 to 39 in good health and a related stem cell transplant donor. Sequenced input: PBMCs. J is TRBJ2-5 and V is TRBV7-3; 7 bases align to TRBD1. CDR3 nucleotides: TGTGCCAGCAGCCCCCGGGACAGTATCTGGTCACCTCAAGAGACCCAGTACTTC. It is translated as CASSPRDSIWSPQETQYF.